This record looks at one TCR beta chain sequence and its context. Its antigen is not known. Genomic DNA served as template for TCR beta VDJ and CDR3 profiling. A single record per CDR3 protein comes from TCRdb applying MiXCR to the reads. The table lists around 150,000 distinct CDR3 sequences, roughly 48% of them singletons, with 2.5% to 3.5% in the top ten. This record belongs to a study of CD8+CD57+ T cells in acquired aplastic anemia. Study summary: An average of approximately 3.2 ug of DNA was obtained from sorted CD4+ and CD8+ cells. Study-wide results and caveats: Between patients and controls, CD8+ Simpson's diversity did not vary significantly. In common between the patients and the controls were nearly 30 CD8+ CDR3 sequences.

Before being chosen for sequencing, patients had shown CD8+CD57+ cell expansion by flow cytometry. Acquired aplastic anemia of severe grade affected all patients. The germline V gene has CDR1 LNHNV and CDR2 YYDKDF (reference sequence). CDR3 size: 15 residues. Trimming removed 0 bases from V and 1 base from J, with 9 bases in between. Sequencing was performed on sorted CD4+, CD8+, or CD8+CD57+ T cells (not recorded which) from PBMCs. The receptor was isolated from a human donor with aplastic anemia. The chain uses TRBV15 and TRBJ1-1; no clear D. The CDR3 bases are TGTGCCACCAGCAGAGATCCATGGCGGAACACTGAAGCTTTCTTT. Translation gives CATSRDPWRNTEAFF.